This TCR beta chain was identified in a study of blood T cell repertoires in COVID-19. Across the study: The cDNA or gDNA used as material had been derived from T cells, B-cell-depleted T cells, or PBMCs.

Libraries were prepared by immunoSEQ multiplex PCR; TCRdb keeps only in-frame clonotypes and omits some of them. The table has under 300,000 clones, around 92% seen once; the top ten hold approximately 2%. The V gene lost 2 bases and the J gene lost 2 bases, with 9 bases spanning the gap. This CDR3 region has 14 residues. Germline assignment: CDR1 KGHSH and CDR2 LQKENI. The TCR was taken from a woman in her sixties who had recovered from COVID-19. Material: PBMCs or T cells enriched from blood (not recorded which). V gene TRBV18 combines with J gene TRBJ2-5; TRBD1 might be the D (5 bases). DNA of the CDR3: TGTGCCAGCTCACCAGTTACAGGTCAAGAGACCCAGTACTTC. Amino acids: CASSPVTGQETQYF.